The sequence of this TCR beta chain was determined in a study of shared clonotypes between healthy human individuals. Study-wide points: An expected dependence of interdonor clonotype sharing on sequencing depth was noted.

Several immunoSEQ plates held equal portions of the genomic DNA taken from each subset. Repertoires were generated with immunoSEQ multiplex PCR, while TCRdb's copy carries only in-frame clones and drops some. The sample has some 2,000,000 clones, approximately 95% seen once. CD45RO-negative, CCR7-positively selected cells formed the naive CD8 fraction, excluding terminally differentiated effector memory CD45RA+ cells. The CDR3 contains 13 residues. The V gene lost 2 bases and the J gene lost 2 bases, with 7 bases spanning the gap. This clone was recorded once. Antigen: not known. The clonotype comes from a man younger than 35 in good health. This chain connects TRBV5-3 to TRBJ1-1; a weak D match, TRBD1 (6 bases). TRBV5-3 is assigned to the ORF class and has an uncertain function. Specimen: naive CD8+ T cells sorted from blood. The CDR3 spells CARSFGGNTEAFF. CDR3 sequence (DNA): TGTGCCAGAAGCTTTGGGGGCAACACTGAAGCTTTCTTT.